This paragraph reports one TCR beta chain. CDR1 is ENHRY, CDR2 SYGVKD, per germline. Losses at the gene ends were 7 bases for V and 2 bases for J; bases not matched to a gene: 2. The CDR3 extends over 13 amino acids. This sample was included in a study of blood T cell repertoires in COVID-19. Whole-study context: Whether acute or convalescent, the COVID-19 samples came from the United States, Italy and Spain.

Participants had their cohort set by participant-reported clinical history. In the original analysis: Reference gene primer amplification yielded estimated nucleated cell counts. The data were produced by immunoSEQ multiplex PCR, yet TCRdb's version contains in-frame clones alone and is incomplete. The DNA was the basis for D and trimming; V, J and clone size are from that table. The sample has 360,000 or so clones, more than 70% seen once. The chain uses TRBV10-3 and TRBJ1-3; 7 positions match TRBD1. Material for sequencing was PBMCs or T cells enriched from blood (not recorded which). This receptor was obtained from a woman in her twenties or thirties who had been exposed to COVID-19. CDR3 region: CAITGTAGNTIYF. The CDR3, as DNA: TGTGCCATCACCGGGACAGCTGGAAACACCATATATTTT.